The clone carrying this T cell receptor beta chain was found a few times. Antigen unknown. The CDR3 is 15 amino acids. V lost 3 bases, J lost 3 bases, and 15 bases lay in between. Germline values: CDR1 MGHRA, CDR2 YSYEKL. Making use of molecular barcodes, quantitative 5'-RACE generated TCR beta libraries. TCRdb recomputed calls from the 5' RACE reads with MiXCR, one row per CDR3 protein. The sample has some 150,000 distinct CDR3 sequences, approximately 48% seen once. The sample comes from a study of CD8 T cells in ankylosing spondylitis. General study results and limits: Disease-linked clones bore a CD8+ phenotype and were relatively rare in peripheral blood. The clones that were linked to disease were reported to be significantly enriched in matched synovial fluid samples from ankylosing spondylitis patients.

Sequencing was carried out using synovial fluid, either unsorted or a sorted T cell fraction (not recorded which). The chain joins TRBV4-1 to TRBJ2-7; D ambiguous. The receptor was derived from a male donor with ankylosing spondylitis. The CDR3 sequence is CASSQNRNSDYEQYF. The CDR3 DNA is TGCGCCAGCAGCCAGAACCGGAACAGCGACTACGAGCAGTACTTC.